The text below deals with one TCR beta chain. Its specificity is not known. The junction departs from germline at one end; a sequencing error may be responsible. Unsorted whole blood yielded the blood RNA, and germline DNA was also extracted. These data originate in a study of tumor-infiltrating lymphocytes in primary liver carcinoma. Study details: Lesions, classed as T1-T3 N0M0, spanned roughly 4 to 10 cm across.

Study conclusions and caveats: Relative to tumor region pairs, the tumor-adjacent and tumor-blood pairs showed overlap that was lower. Left bulk and unsorted, the samples did not allow CD4+ and CD8+ repertoires to be compared. When set against blood, tumors had a significantly higher top-250-clone fraction (p = 0.039).

The template, about 540 ng total RNA, yielded TCR beta cDNA made with a constant-region primer. Three nested multiplex PCR rounds, a slightly modified ARM-PCR, produced the libraries for TCR beta. TCRdb re-called the multiplex PCR reads through MiXCR, storing one row per CDR3 protein. The sample contains fewer than 400,000 distinct CDR3 sequences, approximately 58% of which appear only once. The TCR sequence derives from a woman aged 30 to 39 with primary liver carcinoma and hepatitis B virus infection. The sequenced sample consisted of peripheral blood.

This CDR3 is CGSSPKTGGRGETQYF. CDR3 sequence (DNA): TGTGGCAGCAGCCCTAAAACAGGGGGCCGGGGAGAGACCCAGTACTTC. The gene calls are TRBV12-3 or TRBV12-4 and TRBJ2-5; 9 bases match TRBD1. The length of the CDR3 is 16 residues.